Listed below are T cell receptor beta chains from one sample, sequenced in a study of cytomegalovirus exposure and HLA in healthy donors. Produced via immunoSEQ multiplex PCR; TCRdb's table is partial and in-frame only. Of approximately 130,000 clones listed, about 81% were seen once; the top ten hold about 1.8%. Sequencing was carried out using PBMCs. These receptors were taken from a man between 35 and 55 years old in good health and CMV-seronegative. The conserved cysteine and the conserved F or W are not part of the CDR3 here.

v_gene: TRBV6-6
CDR3aa: ASSHRQGGTEAF

v_gene: TRBV4-3
CDR3aa: ASSQDWSQGEQF

v_gene: TRBV19
CDR3aa: ASSIESLETQY

v_gene: TRBV4-3
CDR3aa: ASSRGTGINYGYT

v_gene: TRBV7-8
CDR3aa: ASSPRGLGGGRNSPLH

v_gene: TRBV14
CDR3aa: ASSPSGGGGSPLH

v_gene: TRBV28
CDR3aa: ASTTRPQGVYGYT

v_gene: TRBV4-3
CDR3aa: ASSRQTGTEAF

v_gene: TRBV4-3
CDR3aa: ASSQGDRGSNTEAF

v_gene: TRBV5-1
CDR3aa: ASSLRDRGEKLF

v_gene: TRBV11-2
CDR3aa: ASSLQIGGATQY